This record concerns one T cell receptor (beta chain) sequence. This sample is part of a study of tumor and adjacent non-tumor tissue in lung cancer. This sample's RNA came from whole unsorted tissue. This non-tumor lung sample came from over 3 cm beyond the tumor edge. A modified ARM-PCR protocol with three rounds of nested PCR amplified TCRbeta. TCRdb processed the multiplex PCR reads anew with MiXCR; each CDR3 protein has one entry. Counted here are some 100,000 distinct CDR3 sequences, over 55% occurring once; the ten biggest clones make up roughly 19%. Source material: distant non-tumor lung tissue. The source is a man in his sixties with non-small cell lung cancer.

The CDR3 nucleotides read TGTGCCAGTAAGGGCACGAGCTCCTATAATTCACCCCTCCACTTT. Amino acid sequence: CASKGTSSYNSPLHF. The rearrangement links TRBV19 to TRBJ1-6; D is ambiguous. V was shortened by 7 bases and J by 0 bases, with 10 bases between the two germline ends. Germline CDR1 LNHDA, CDR2 SQIVND (reference sequence). The length of the CDR3 is 15 residues.